These 9 T cell receptor beta chains originate from one sample sequenced in a study of cytomegalovirus exposure and HLA in healthy donors. Profiling relied on immunoSEQ multiplex PCR, and the TCRdb table lists in-frame clones only, not all of them. The profile shows about 130,000 clones, 75% to 90% of them singletons. The sequencing input was PBMCs. The receptor set was obtained from a young woman in good health and CMV-seronegative.

The chain has TRBV5-1 and TRBJ2-3, with 8 bases matching TRBD2. With 5 bases clipped from V and 2 bases from J, the junction kept 10 bases outside the gene matches. The germline gives CDR1 SGHRS, CDR2 YFSETQ. CDR3 length: 16 amino acids. The CDR3 loop reads CASSIGRGDLTDTQYF. CDR3 nucleotide sequence: TGCGCCAGCAGTATCGGGCGGGGGGACCTCACAGATACGCAGTATTTT.

The rearrangement links TRBV7-9 to TRBJ1-1; D is possibly TRBD1 (5 bases). The germline CDR1 and CDR2 sequences are SEHNR and FQNEAQ (reference sequence). The CDR3 sequence is 15 residues long. V was shortened by 4 bases and J by 4 bases, with 16 bases between the two germline ends. DNA for the CDR3: TGTGCCAGCAGCTCTCTGGGGGGTCGGGTCACTGAAGCTTTCTTT. Its translation is CASSSLGGRVTEAFF.

The gene calls are TRBV19 and TRBJ2-6; 7 bases match TRBD1. The germline V gene encodes CDR1 LNHDA and CDR2 SQIVND (reference sequence). This CDR3 is 16 amino acids long. V shed 7 bases and J 1 base; nucleotides not matched to a gene: 7. CDR3 coding DNA: TGTGCCAGTAAAGACAGGGACGGGTCTGGGGCCAACGTCCTGACTTTC. Translation gives CASKDRDGSGANVLTF.

This sequence joins TRBV4-1 and TRBJ2-1, with 7 bases that match TRBD1. The ends lost 4 bases at V and 10 bases at J; junction bases unmatched: 4. The CDR3 is made up of 12 amino acids. Per germline, CDR1 MGHRA and CDR2 YSYEKL. The CDR3 sequence: CASSRTGAEQFF. The CDR3 DNA reads as TGCGCCAGCAGCCGCACAGGGGCCGAGCAGTTCTTC.

The V gene is TRBV6-4, the J gene TRBJ1-1; TRBD1 aligns across 7 bases. The CDR3 consists of 13 residues. CDR1 is MRHNA, CDR2 SNTAGT, per germline. V lost 3 bases, J lost 10 bases, and 8 bases stayed unmatched. CDR3 DNA: TGTGCCAGCAGTGAAGGGCAGGGGGACTTAGCTTTCTTT. Its protein product is CASSEGQGDLAFF.

This clone was observed once. This chain uses TRBV29-1 with TRBJ1-5, with 7 bases matching TRBD1. Losses at the gene ends were 4 bases for V and 6 bases for J; bases not matched to a gene: 9. CDR1 is SQVTM and CDR2 is ANQGSEA in the germline V gene. The CDR3 extends over 14 amino acids. As DNA, the CDR3 is TGCAGCGTTGGGTCTCAGGGGGTAGGTCAGCCCCAGCATTTT. The encoded protein is CSVGSQGVGQPQHF.

The CDR3 region is CASSPGSTIYF. The CDR3 DNA sequence: TGTGCCAGCAGCCCAGGCTCCACCATATATTTT. The chain joins TRBV7-6 to TRBJ1-3, with no clear D. Per the germline V gene, CDR1 is SGHVS and CDR2 is FNYEAQ. The length of the CDR3 is 11 residues. The V end lost 5 bases, the J end lost 9 bases, and 8 bases lay between the germline ends.

The chain uses TRBV19 and TRBJ2-5; weak D call: TRBD1 (5 bases). V was cut by 3 bases and J by 5 bases, with 10 bases left in between. The CDR3 has 13 amino acids. Germline CDR1 LNHDA, CDR2 SQIVND (reference sequence). DNA of the CDR3: TGTGCCAGTAGTATCGGCAGGGCGGAGACCCAGTACTTC. Protein: CASSIGRAETQYF.

J is TRBJ1-3 and V is TRBV2; D not certain. This CDR3 contains 16 residues. CDR1 is SNHLY and CDR2 is FYNNEI in the germline V gene. The germline V and J ends were trimmed by 3 bases and 4 bases, with 16 bases remaining between them. CDR3 nucleotide sequence: TGTGCCAGCAGTGACCGTCTCATGTGGCAGGGAAACACCATATATTTT. It encodes CASSDRLMWQGNTIYF.